This TCR beta chain stems from a study of glioma-infiltrating T cells after dendritic cell vaccination. TCRdb keeps only in-frame clones here, not all; method: immunoSEQ multiplex PCR. The profile shows fewer than 75,000 clones, 81% of them singletons. The CDR3 spans 16 residues. V trimming: 3 bases; J trimming: 6 bases; junction bases outside the gene matches: 11. Germline V lookup: CDR1 LNHDA, CDR2 SQIVND (reference sequence). The chain employs TRBV19 and TRBJ1-2, with 9 positions matching TRBD1. The sequence was obtained from a human donor with glioblastoma. The sequenced sample was blood, obtained before dendritic cell vaccination. CDR3 bases: TGTGCCAGTAGTATTGGGACAGGGATGGTTGAGGATGGCTACACCTTC. Translating it yields CASSIGTGMVEDGYTF.